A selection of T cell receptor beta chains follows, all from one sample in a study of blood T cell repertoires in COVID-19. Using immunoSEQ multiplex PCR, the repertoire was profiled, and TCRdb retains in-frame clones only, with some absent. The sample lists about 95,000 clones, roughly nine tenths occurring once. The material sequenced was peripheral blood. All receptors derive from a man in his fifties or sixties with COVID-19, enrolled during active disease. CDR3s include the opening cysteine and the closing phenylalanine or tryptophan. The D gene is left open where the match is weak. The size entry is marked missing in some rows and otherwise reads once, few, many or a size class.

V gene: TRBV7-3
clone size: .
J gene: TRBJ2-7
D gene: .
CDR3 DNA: TGTGCCAGCAGCCTCAGGACAGCTTCCTACGAGCAGTACTTC
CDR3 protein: CASSLRTASYEQYF

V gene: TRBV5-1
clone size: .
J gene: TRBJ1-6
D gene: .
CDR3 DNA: TGCGCCAGCAGCTTGGAAGAGGAATCACCCCTCCACTTT
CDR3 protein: CASSLEEESPLHF

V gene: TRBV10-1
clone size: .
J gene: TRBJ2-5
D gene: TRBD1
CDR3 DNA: TGCGCCCGACTCGGGACAGACGGAGGACAAGAGACCCAGTACTTC
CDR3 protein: CARLGTDGGQETQYF

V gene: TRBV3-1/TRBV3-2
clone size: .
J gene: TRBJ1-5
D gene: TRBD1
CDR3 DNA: TGTGCCAGCAGCAAGGACAGGGGTCAGCCCCAGCATTTT
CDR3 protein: CASSKDRGQPQHF

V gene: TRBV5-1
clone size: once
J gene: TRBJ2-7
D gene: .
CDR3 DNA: TGCGCCAGCAGCTTGGGGACAGTCCAAGCCTACGAGCAGTACTTC
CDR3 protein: CASSLGTVQAYEQYF

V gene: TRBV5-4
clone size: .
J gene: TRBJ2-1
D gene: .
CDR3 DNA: TGTGCCAGCAGCTTAAGGGGTGAGCAGTTCTTC
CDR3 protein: CASSLRGEQFF

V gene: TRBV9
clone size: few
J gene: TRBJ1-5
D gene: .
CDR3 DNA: TGTGCCAGCACCCGAGGGGGTTTCGGGTCTATCAATCAGCCCCAGCATTTT
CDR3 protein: CASTRGGFGSINQPQHF

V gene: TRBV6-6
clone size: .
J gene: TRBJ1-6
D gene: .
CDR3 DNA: TGTGCCAGCAGTGGCACCGATTCACCCCTCCACTTT
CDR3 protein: CASSGTDSPLHF

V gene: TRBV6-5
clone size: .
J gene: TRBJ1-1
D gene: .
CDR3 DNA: TGTGCCAGCAGTTACTCGGAGAACATGAACACTGAAGCTTTCTTT
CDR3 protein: CASSYSENMNTEAFF

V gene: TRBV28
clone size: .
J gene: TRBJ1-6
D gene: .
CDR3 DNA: TGTGCCAGCAGTCGTCCCCCGTCACCCCTCCACTTT
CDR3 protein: CASSRPPSPLHF

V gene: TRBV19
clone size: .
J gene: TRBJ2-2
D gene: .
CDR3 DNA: TGTGCCAGTACGGGGGAGACCGGGGAGCTGTTTTTT
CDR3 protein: CASTGETGELFF

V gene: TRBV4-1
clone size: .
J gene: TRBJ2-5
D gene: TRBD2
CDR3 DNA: TGCGCCAGCAGCCAAGGGATCGGGGGGCAAGAGACCCAGTACTTC
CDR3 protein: CASSQGIGGQETQYF

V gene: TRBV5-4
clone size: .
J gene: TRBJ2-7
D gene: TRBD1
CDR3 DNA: TGTGCCAGCAGCTTTCCAGGGGGCGCCGAAGGCGAGCAGTACTTC
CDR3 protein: CASSFPGGAEGEQYF

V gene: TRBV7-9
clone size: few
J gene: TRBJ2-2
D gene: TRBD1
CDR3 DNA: TGTGCCAGTCGTCCCGGGACAGCGAACACCGGGGAGCTGTTTTTT
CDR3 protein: CASRPGTANTGELFF

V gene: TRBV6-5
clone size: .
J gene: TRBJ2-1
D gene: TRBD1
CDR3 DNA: TGTGCCAGCAGTTCGCTCCGGGACAGGGGTGAGCAGTTCTTC
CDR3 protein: CASSSLRDRGEQFF

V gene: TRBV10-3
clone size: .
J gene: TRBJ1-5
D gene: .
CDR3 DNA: TGTGCCATCAGTGACCTGCAGGGGCATCAGCCCCAGCATTTT
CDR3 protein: CAISDLQGHQPQHF

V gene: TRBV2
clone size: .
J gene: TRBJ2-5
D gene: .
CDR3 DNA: TGTGCCAGCAGCGGTGGTACCTACCAAGAGACCCAGTACTTC
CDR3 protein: CASSGGTYQETQYF

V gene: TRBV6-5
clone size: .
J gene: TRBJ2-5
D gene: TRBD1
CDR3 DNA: TGTGCCAGCAGCCGACAGGGGGATCAAGAGACCCAGTACTTC
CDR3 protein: CASSRQGDQETQYF

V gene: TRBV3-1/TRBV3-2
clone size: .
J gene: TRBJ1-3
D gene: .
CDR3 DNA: TGTGCCAGCAGCCAACAGGGGACTGGAAACACCATATATTTT
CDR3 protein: CASSQQGTGNTIYF

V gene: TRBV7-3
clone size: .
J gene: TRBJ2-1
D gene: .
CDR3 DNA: TGTGCCAGCAGCTCCAGGGTGAGGAATGAGCAGTTCTTC
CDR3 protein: CASSSRVRNEQFF

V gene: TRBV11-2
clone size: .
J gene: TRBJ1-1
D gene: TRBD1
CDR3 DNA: TGTGCCAGCAGCGGAGGGACAGGGAGTAACACTAAAGCTTTCTTT
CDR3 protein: CASSGGTGSNTKAFF

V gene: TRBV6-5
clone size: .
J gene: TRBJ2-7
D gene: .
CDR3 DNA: TGTGCCAGCAGTTACCACGGGGGCTCCTACGAGCAGTACTTC
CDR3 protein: CASSYHGGSYEQYF

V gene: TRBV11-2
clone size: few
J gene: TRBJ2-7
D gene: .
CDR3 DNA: TGTGCCAGCAGCGCCCGGAGGGCTAGAATAGTCTACGAGCAGTACTTC
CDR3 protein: CASSARRARIVYEQYF

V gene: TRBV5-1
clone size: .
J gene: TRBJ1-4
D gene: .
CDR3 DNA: TGCGCCAGCAGTAGGCAGGGGATGACTAATGAAAAACTGTTTTTT
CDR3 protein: CASSRQGMTNEKLFF

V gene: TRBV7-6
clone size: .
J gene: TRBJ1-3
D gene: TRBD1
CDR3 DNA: TGTGCCAGCAGCTTAGCCGGGACAGGGAGTGGAAACACCATATATTTT
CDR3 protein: CASSLAGTGSGNTIYF

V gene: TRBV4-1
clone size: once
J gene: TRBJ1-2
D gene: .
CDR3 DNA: TGCGCCAGCAGCCAAGTCCTTATCCGGGATCTAGCTAACTATGGCTACACCTTC
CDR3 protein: CASSQVLIRDLANYGYTF

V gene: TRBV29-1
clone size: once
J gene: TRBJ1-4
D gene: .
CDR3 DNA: TGCAGCGTTCGCAGAAACCCGAATGAAAAACTGTTTTTT
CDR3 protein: CSVRRNPNEKLFF

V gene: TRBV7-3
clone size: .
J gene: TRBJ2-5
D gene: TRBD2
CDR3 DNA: TGTGCCAGCAGCTTAGGAGGACTAGCGGGGGGGCAAGAGACCCAGTACTTC
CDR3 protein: CASSLGGLAGGQETQYF

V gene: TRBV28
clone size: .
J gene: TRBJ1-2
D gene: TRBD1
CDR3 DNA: TGTGCCAGCAGTTTATCCGGGACAGACTATGGCTACACCTTC
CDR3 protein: CASSLSGTDYGYTF

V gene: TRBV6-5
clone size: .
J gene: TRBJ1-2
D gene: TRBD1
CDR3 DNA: TGTGCCAGCAGTTACCTTGGACAGGGCTATGGCTACACCTTC
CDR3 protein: CASSYLGQGYGYTF

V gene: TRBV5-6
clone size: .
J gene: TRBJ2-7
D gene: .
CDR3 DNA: TGTGCCAGCAGCTTGGGGAGCTTAAGCTCCTACGAGCAGTACTTC
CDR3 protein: CASSLGSLSSYEQYF

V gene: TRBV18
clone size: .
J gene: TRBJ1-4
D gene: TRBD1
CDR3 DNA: TGTGCCAGCTCACTTCTACAGGGGGCGAGTGAAAAACTGTTTTTT
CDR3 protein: CASSLLQGASEKLFF

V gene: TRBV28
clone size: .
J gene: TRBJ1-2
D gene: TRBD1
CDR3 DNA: TGTGCCAGCAGTACCCGGACAGGGGGCGACTATGGCTACACCTTC
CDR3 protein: CASSTRTGGDYGYTF

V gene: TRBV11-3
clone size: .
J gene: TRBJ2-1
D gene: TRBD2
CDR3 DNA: TGTGCCAGCAGCTCCGGACTAGCGGGGGGCGAGCAGTTCTTC
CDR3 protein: CASSSGLAGGEQFF

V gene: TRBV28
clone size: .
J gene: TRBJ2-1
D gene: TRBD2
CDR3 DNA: TGTGCCAGCAGTTCCGGGACTAGCGGGGTAAATGAGCAGTTCTTC
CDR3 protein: CASSSGTSGVNEQFF

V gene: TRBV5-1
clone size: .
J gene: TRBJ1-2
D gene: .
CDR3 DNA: TGCGCCAGCAGCGCCAGTGGCTATGGCTACACCTTC
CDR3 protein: CASSASGYGYTF

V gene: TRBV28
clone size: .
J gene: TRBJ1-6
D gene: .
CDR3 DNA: TGTGCCAGCAGTTTAGCTGGGCAGCTGAATTCACCCCTCCACTTT
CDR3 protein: CASSLAGQLNSPLHF

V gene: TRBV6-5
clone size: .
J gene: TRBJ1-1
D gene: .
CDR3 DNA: TGTGCCAGCAGTCCCCGGGCCCGCGGGACTGAAGCTTTCTTT
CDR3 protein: CASSPRARGTEAFF

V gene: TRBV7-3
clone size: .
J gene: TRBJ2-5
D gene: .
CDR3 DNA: TGTGCCAGCAGCTTACATGGGTCTCAGAGGGAGACCCAGTACTTC
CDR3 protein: CASSLHGSQRETQYF

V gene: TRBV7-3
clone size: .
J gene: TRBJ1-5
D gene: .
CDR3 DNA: TGTGCCAGCAGCTTAAGGGGAGATCAGCCCCAGCATTTT
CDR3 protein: CASSLRGDQPQHF